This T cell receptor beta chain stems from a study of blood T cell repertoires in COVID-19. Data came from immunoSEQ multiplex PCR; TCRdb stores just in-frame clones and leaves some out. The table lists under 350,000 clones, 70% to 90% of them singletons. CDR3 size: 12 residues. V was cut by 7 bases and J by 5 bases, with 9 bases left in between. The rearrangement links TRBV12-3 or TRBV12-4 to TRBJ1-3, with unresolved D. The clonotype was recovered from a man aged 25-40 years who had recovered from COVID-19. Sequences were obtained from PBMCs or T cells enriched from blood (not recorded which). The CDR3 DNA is TGTGCCAGCACCCTGGCCAGAAACACCATATATTTT. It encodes CASTLARNTIYF.